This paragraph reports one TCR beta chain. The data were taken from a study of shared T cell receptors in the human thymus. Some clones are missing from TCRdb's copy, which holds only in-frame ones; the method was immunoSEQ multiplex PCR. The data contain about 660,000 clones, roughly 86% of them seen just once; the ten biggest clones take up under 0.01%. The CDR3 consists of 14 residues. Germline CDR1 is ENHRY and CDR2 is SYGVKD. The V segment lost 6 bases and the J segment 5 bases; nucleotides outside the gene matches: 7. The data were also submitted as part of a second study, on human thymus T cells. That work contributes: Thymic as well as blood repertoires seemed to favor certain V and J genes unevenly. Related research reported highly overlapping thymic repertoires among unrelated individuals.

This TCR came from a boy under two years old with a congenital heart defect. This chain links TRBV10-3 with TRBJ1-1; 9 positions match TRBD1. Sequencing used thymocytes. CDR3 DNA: TGTGCCATCAGCTTACAGGGGGCAGGGACTGAAGCTTTCTTT. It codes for CAISLQGAGTEAFF.